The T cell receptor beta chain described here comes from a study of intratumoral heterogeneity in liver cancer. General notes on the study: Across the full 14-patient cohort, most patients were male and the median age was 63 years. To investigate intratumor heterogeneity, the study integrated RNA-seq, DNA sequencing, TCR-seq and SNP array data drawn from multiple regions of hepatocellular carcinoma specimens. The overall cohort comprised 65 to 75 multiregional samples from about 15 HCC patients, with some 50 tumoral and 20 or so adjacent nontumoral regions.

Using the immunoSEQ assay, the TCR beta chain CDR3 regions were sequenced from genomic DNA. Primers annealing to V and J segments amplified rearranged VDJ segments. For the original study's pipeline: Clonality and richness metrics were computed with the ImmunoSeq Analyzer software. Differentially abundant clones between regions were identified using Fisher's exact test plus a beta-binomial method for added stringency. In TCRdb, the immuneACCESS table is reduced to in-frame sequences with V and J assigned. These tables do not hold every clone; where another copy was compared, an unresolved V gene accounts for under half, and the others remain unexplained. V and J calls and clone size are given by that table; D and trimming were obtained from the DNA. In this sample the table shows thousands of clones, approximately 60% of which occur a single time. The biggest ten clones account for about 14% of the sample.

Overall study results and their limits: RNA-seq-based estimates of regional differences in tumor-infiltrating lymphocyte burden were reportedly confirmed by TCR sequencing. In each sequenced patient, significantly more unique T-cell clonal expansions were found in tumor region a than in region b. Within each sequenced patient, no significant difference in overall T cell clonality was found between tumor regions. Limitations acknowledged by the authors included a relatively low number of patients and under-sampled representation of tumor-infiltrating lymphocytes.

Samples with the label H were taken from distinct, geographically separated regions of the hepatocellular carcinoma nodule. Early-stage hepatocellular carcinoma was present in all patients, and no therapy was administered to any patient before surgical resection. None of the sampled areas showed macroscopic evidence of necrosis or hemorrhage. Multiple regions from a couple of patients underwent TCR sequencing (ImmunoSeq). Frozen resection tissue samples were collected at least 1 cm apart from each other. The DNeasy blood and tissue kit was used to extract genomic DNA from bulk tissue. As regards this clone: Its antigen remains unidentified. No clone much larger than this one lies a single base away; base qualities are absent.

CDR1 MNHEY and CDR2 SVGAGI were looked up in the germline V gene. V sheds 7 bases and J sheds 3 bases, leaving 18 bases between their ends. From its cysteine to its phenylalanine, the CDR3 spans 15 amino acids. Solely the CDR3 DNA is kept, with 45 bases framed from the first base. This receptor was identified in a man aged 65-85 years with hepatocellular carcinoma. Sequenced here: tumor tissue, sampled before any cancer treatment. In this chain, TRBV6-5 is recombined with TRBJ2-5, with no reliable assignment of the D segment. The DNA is TGTGCCAGCACCTTAGAGGCAGCGTATAAAGAGACCCAGTACTTC. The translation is CASTLEAAYKETQYF.